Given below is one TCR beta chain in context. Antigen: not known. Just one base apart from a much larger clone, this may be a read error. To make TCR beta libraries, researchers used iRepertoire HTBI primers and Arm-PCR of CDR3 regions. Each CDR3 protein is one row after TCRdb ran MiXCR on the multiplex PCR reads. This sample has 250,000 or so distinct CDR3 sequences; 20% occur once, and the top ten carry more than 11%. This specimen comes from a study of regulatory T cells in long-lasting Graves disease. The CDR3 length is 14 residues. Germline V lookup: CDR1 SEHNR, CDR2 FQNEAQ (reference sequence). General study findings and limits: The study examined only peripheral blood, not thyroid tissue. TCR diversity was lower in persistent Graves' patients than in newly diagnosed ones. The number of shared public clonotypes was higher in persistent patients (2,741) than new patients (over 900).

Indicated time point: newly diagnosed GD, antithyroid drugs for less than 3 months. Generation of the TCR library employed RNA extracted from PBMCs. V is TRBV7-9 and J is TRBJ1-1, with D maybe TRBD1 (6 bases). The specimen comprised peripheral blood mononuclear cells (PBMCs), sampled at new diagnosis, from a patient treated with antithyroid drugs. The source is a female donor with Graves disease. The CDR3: CASSLGGAGTGAFF. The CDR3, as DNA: TGTGCCAGCAGCTTAGGGGGGGCCGGAACTGGAGCTTTCTTT.